This T cell receptor (beta chain) appears in the sequencing data of a study of shared T cell receptors in the human thymus. V was clipped by 6 bases and J by 7 bases, with 9 bases between them. Germline V gives CDR1 LNHDA, CDR2 SQIVND (reference sequence). This CDR3 contains 11 residues. Generated by immunoSEQ multiplex PCR, the TCRdb table keeps only in-frame clones and is missing some. The top ten clones hold around 0.01% of a sample with roughly 710,000 clones, 75% to 90% of them seen once. These records were also assigned to another study, of human thymus T cells.

The sequenced sample consisted of thymocytes. The chain recombines TRBV19 with TRBJ1-2; no clear D. The receptor's source is a girl younger than two with a congenital heart defect. In DNA, the CDR3 is TGTGCCAGTAGACAAGGGAGTGGCTACACCTTC. Its protein is CASRQGSGYTF. Variable domain in full (rest from reference TRBV19 and TRBJ1-2): DGGITQSPKYLFRKEGQNVTLSCEQNLNHDAMYWYRQDPGQGLRLIYYSQIVNDFQKGDIAEGYSVSREKKESFPLTVTSAQKNPTAFYLCASRQGSGYTFGSGTRLTVV.